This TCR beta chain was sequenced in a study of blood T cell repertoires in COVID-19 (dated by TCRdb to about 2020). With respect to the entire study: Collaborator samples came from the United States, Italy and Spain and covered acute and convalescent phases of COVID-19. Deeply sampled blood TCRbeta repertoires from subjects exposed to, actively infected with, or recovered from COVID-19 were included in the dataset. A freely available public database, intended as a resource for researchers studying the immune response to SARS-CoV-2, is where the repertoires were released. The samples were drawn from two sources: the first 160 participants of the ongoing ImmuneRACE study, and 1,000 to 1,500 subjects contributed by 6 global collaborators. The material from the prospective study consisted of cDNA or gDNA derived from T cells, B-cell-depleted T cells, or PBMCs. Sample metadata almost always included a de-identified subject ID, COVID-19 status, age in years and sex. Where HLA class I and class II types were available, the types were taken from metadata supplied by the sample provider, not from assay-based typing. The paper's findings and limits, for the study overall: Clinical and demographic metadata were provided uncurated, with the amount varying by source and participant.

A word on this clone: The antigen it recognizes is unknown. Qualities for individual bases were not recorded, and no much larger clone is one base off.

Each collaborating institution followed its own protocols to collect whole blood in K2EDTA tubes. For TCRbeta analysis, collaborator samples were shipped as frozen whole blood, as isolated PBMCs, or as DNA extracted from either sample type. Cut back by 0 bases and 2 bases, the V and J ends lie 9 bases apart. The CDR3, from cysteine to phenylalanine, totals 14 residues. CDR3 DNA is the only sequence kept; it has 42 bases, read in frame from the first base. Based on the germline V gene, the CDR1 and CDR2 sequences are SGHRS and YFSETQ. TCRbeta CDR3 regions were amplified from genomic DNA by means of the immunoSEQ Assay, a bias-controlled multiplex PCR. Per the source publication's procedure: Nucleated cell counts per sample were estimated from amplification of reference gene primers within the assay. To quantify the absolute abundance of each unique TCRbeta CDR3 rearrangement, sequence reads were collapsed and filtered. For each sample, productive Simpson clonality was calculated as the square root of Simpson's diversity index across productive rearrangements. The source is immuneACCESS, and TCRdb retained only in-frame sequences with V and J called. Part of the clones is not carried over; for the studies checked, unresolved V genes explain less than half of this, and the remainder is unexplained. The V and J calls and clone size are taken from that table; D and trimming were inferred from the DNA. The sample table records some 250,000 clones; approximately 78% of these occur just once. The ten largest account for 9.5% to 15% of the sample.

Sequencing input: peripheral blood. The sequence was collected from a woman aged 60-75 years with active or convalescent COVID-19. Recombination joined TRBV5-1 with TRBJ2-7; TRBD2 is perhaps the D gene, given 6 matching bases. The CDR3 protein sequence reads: CASSLGGGTYEQYF. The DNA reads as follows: TGCGCCAGCAGCTTGGGTGGAGGGACCTACGAGCAGTACTTC.